The 26 T cell receptor beta chains below were found in one sample sequenced in a study of metastatic and nonmetastatic thyroid tumors. TCRdb reanalyzed the PCR reads with MiXCR. The top ten hold approximately 15% of the sample, which has about 40,000 clones, 18% seen once. No patient received treatment before thyroid surgery. Specimen: tumor tissue. The origin of the receptors is a female donor with papillary thyroid cancer or a benign thyroid nodule (not recorded which). Some clones in this sample may be carry-over from other donors' samples.

The chain links TRBV20-1 to TRBJ2-3; D gene uncertain. The CDR3 is 13 residues long. Germline lookup yields CDR1 DFQATT and CDR2 SNEGSKA (reference sequence). The V and J ends lost 2 bases and 4 bases respectively, with 10 bases between them. Written as DNA, the CDR3 is TGCAGTGCTAGAAAGGATGGCGCAGATACGCAGTATTTT. It yields the protein CSARKDGADTQYF.

This sequence joins TRBV28 and TRBJ2-7; 9 bases match TRBD2. V lost 6 bases, J lost 3 bases, and 6 bases stayed unmatched. The CDR3 is made up of 14 amino acids. Germline CDR1 and CDR2: MDHEN and SYDVKM. CDR3 in amino acids: CASSPGTSSYEQYF. CDR3 DNA: TGTGCCAGCAGCCCGGGGACTAGCAGCTACGAGCAGTACTTC.

Many counts were recorded for this clone. The same CDR3 can be traced to other DNA sequences in this sample. The chain is built from TRBV10-2 and TRBJ2-5, with 8 nucleotides matching TRBD1. Trimming at V came to 6 bases and at J to 3 bases, leaving 3 bases not matched to a gene. Germline CDR1 is WSHSY and CDR2 is SAAADI. The CDR3 totals 13 residues. Written as DNA, the CDR3 is TGCGCCAGCAGCCCAGGGGGCAAAGAGACCCAGTACTTC. Residues: CASSPGGKETQYF.

V is TRBV6-5 and J is TRBJ1-6, with 7 bases lining up with TRBD1. V dropped 4 bases and J dropped 9; count of bases not matched to a gene: 6. From germline, CDR1 is MNHEY and CDR2 SVGAGI. This CDR3 region has 14 residues. CDR3 sequence: CASSSGQPTSPLHF. As DNA, the CDR3 is TGTGCCAGCAGTTCGGGACAGCCTACTTCACCCCTCCACTTT.

This clone was detected many times. The chain employs TRBV5-1 and TRBJ1-2, with D possibly being TRBD1 (5 bases). The CDR3 runs 15 residues. V lost 0 bases to trimming and J lost 4 bases, with 13 bases between them. Germline V gene sequence: CDR1 SGHRS, CDR2 YFSETQ. For the CDR3, the DNA is TGCGCCAGCAGCTTGGCCACAATGGGGGGCTATGGCTACACCTTC. It is translated as CASSLATMGGYGYTF.

This clone is labeled as medium-sized. The chain uses TRBV10-3 and TRBJ1-1; D perhaps matches TRBD1 (6 bases). Germline values: CDR1 ENHRY, CDR2 SYGVKD. Trimming cost V 6 bases and J 6 bases, with 17 bases left between them. This CDR3 has 14 amino acids. CDR3 region: CAIRQQGIYAEAFF. The CDR3 region has the DNA TGTGCCATCAGACAACAGGGAATTTACGCTGAAGCTTTCTTT.

Ten or more counts support this clone. This may come from a read error, since a much larger clone is one base off. This sample includes further DNA sequences coding for the same CDR3. The rearrangement joins TRBV6-1 to TRBJ2-7; D remains unclear. Deletions cut 3 bases from V and 0 bases from J, with 6 bases between. Germline-derived CDR1 and CDR2 are MNHNS and SASEGT. The CDR3 sequence is 13 residues long. CDR3 protein: CASSETASYEQYF. The CDR3 coding sequence is TGTGCCAGCAGTGAGACGGCCTCCTACGAGCAGTACTTC.

At least ten counts were recorded for this clone. V gene TRBV18 combines with J gene TRBJ2-1; 7 bases fit TRBD2. CDR1 and CDR2 (germline): KGHSH, LQKENI. J lost 7 bases, V lost 4 bases, and 7 bases had no gene match. The CDR3 sequence is 14 residues long. CDR3 nucleotides: TGTGCCAGCTCACTATCTAGCGGCCTGAATGAGCAGTTCTTC. Translated, it gives CASSLSSGLNEQFF.

This clone was detected many times. This chain uses TRBV10-2 with TRBJ2-2, with D perhaps TRBD2 (5 bases). This CDR3 region has 13 residues. The V gene's germline CDR1 is WSHSY and CDR2 SAAADI. Trimming removed 6 bases at V and 6 bases at J, with 11 bases between. The CDR3 protein is CASSWLLAGELFF. DNA of the CDR3: TGCGCCAGCAGCTGGTTACTAGCCGGGGAGCTGTTTTTT.

The V call is TRBV2, the J call TRBJ2-1; the match to TRBD2 covers 7 bases. In germline, CDR1 is SNHLY, CDR2 FYNNEI. J lost 2 bases, V lost 2 bases, and 9 bases had no gene match. The CDR3 covers 17 residues. The CDR3: CASSEPGAGEAYNEQFF. In nucleotides, the CDR3 is TGTGCCAGCAGTGAACCGGGTGCGGGGGAGGCCTACAATGAGCAGTTCTTC.

This clone came up a few times. A much larger clonotype is one base distant, so this may be a read error. The DNA is omitted, as the CDR3 cannot be located on it reliably, and the CDR3 follows TCRdb's listing. The same CDR3 can be traced to other DNA sequences in this sample. The chain joins TRBV20-1 to TRBJ2-7; whether TRBD1, the table's D call, matches the DNA was not checked. The CDR3 spans 14 residues, counting both ends. Germline V gene sequence: CDR1 DFQATT, CDR2 SNEGSKA (reference sequence). CDR3 residues: CSAVAGGSSYEQYF.

This clone was counted at least ten times. The chain joins TRBV9 to TRBJ2-3; D gene ambiguous. Germline CDR1 and CDR2: SGDLS and YYNGEE. V lost 3 bases and J lost 4, with 9 bases in between. This CDR3 spans 13 amino acids. CDR3 loop: CASSATVPDTQYF. CDR3 nucleotide sequence: TGTGCCAGCAGCGCAACGGTCCCAGATACGCAGTATTTT. Together with reference TRBV9 and TRBJ2-3, the CDR3 gives the full variable domain: DSGVTQTPKHLITATGQRVTLRCSPRSGDLSVYWYQQSLDQGLQFLIQYYNGEERAKGNILERFSAQQFPDLHSELNLSSLELGDSALYFCASSATVPDTQYFGPGTRLTVL.

There are many counts of this clone. J is TRBJ2-1 and V is TRBV15, with TRBD2 identical over 12 bases. Germline CDR1 and CDR2: LNHNV and YYDKDF (reference sequence). The CDR3 has 20 residues. V lost 0 bases and J lost 4; bases outside the gene matches: 13. The CDR3 bases are TGTGCCACCAGCAGAGATGCGACTAGCGGGAGTTCGCCCAGATACAATGAGCAGTTCTTC. It is translated as CATSRDATSGSSPRYNEQFF.

This clone was observed a few times. Possible read error: a much larger clone is one base away. The chain couples TRBV7-9 to TRBJ1-6; 11 bases line up with TRBD1. The J segment lost 11 bases and the V segment lost 5 bases, leaving 5 bases of the junction unmatched. Germline V gene sequence: CDR1 SEHNR, CDR2 FQNEAQ (reference sequence). The CDR3 consists of 14 residues. The CDR3 nucleotides read TGTGCCAGCAGCCCGGGACAGGGGGGTCCACCCCTCCACTTT. Translation: CASSPGQGGPPLHF.

The sample holds many counts of this clone. The rearrangement uses TRBV18 and TRBJ1-3, with TRBD1 matching over 8 bases. The CDR3 covers 16 residues. V lost 5 bases, J lost 0 bases, and 6 bases stayed unmatched. Germline lookup yields CDR1 KGHSH and CDR2 LQKENI. The CDR3: CASSVTGGSSGNTIYF. The DNA of the CDR3 is TGTGCCAGCTCAGTCACAGGGGGTTCCTCTGGAAACACCATATATTTT.

This clone was observed many times. This chain joins TRBV7-9 and TRBJ1-2; unclear D gene. Germline CDR1 is SEHNR and CDR2 is FQNEAQ (reference sequence). This CDR3 has 13 amino acids. Deletions cut 2 bases from V and 1 base from J, with 5 bases between. The CDR3 DNA reads as TGTGCCAGCAGCTTAAGTAGTAACTATGGCTACACCTTC. This sequence encodes CASSLSSNYGYTF.

This clone was counted at least ten times. This rearrangement joins TRBV24-1 to TRBJ2-6, with unresolved D. The CDR3 has 17 residues. The V gene lost 5 bases and the J gene lost 0 bases, with 13 bases spanning the gap. Germline CDR1 and CDR2: KGHDR and SFDVKD. CDR3 bases: TGTGCCACCAGTGGGTCAGGCAGATTCTCTGGGGCCAACGTCCTGACTTTC. Protein: CATSGSGRFSGANVLTF.

This clone was counted many times. The chain uses TRBV6-1 and TRBJ2-2, with 10 bases lining up with TRBD1. The V gene end was trimmed by 3 bases and the J gene end by 4 bases; junction bases not matched to a gene: 2. The CDR3 is made up of 15 amino acids. Germline V gene sequence: CDR1 MNHNS, CDR2 SASEGT. CDR3 nucleotides: TGTGCCAGCAGTGACGGGACAGGGGTCACCGGGGAGCTGTTTTTT. This codes for CASSDGTGVTGELFF.

Comment on this clone: With a much larger clone just one base away, this may be a read error. This sequence joins TRBV15 and TRBJ2-1; D is ambiguous. The CDR3 totals 17 residues. The germline CDR1 and CDR2 sequences are LNHNV and YYDKDF (reference sequence). In DNA, the CDR3 is TGTTCCACCAGCAGAGAGTCCGTGGGGTGGACGCTTACGGAGCAGTTCTTC. Its protein is CSTSRESVGWTLTEQFF.

Turning to this clone: A much larger clone sits a single nucleotide away, making a read error possible. The sample holds other DNA sequences that translate to the same CDR3. V and J are TRBV7-8 and TRBJ2-3; a possible D gene is TRBD2 (6 bases). CDR3 length: 15 amino acids. CDR1 is SGHVS, CDR2 FQNEAQ, per germline. Here the CDR3 reads CASSLVRLEADTQYF. The CDR3 DNA reads as TGTGCCAGCAGCTTAGTAAGACTAGAGGCGGATACACAGTATTTT.

This clone came up many times. V usage is TRBV3-1 and J usage is TRBJ1-1; D ambiguous. Deletions cut 1 base from V and 4 bases from J, with 4 bases between. Germline assignment: CDR1 LGHDT and CDR2 YNNKEL (reference sequence). The CDR3 has 12 amino acids. CDR3: CASSQGLTEAFF. The CDR3, as DNA: TGTGCCAGCAGCCAAGGACTCACTGAAGCTTTCTTT.

The chain uses TRBV6-2 or TRBV6-3 and TRBJ1-1; D not certain. With 8 bases removed from V and 2 bases from J, the gap between germline ends came to 9 bases. The V gene's germline CDR1 is MNHEY and CDR2 SVGEGT. There are 12 residues in the CDR3. Written as DNA, the CDR3 is TGTGCCAGCTGGAGGTGCAACACTGAAGCTTTCTTT. Its protein product is CASWRCNTEAFF.

In its sample, this clone was seen many times. The rearrangement links TRBV7-2 to TRBJ1-4; D might be TRBD1 (6 bases). The CDR3 runs to 17 residues. V dropped 0 bases and J dropped 5 bases, with 16 bases sitting between them. Germline V gene lookup returns CDR1 SGHTA and CDR2 FQGNSA. CDR3 amino acids: CASSLAPPTRGNEKLFF. In nucleotides, the CDR3 is TGTGCCAGCAGCTTAGCCCCTCCGACAAGGGGGAATGAAAAACTGTTTTTT.

There are many counts of this clone. CDR3 coding DNA: TGTGCCAGCAGCTTTGAGGAAGGAAGAGGGTCCTACGAGCAGTACTTC. It is translated as CASSFEEGRGSYEQYF. The V gene is TRBV11-2, the J gene TRBJ2-7; maybe TRBD2 (5 bases). Trimming stripped 3 bases from V and 1 base from J, with 16 bases between. CDR3 length equals 16 residues. Looked up from germline, CDR1 is SGHAT and CDR2 is FQNNGV. Supplemented by reference TRBV11-2 and TRBJ2-7, the full variable domain reads EAGVAQSPRYKIIEKRQSVAFWCNPISGHATLYWYQQILGQGPKLLIQFQNNGVVDDSQLPKDRFSAERLKGVDSTLKIQPAKLEDSAVYLCASSFEEGRGSYEQYFGPGTRLTVT.

This clone was seen at least ten times. The chain has TRBV18 and TRBJ1-6; unclear D gene. Trimming shortened V by 1 base and J by 3 bases, and 4 bases separated the two germline ends. Per germline, CDR1 KGHSH and CDR2 LQKENI. This CDR3 spans 14 amino acids. The CDR3 region has the DNA TGTGCCAGCTCACCACAGGGCTATAATTCACCCCTCCACTTT. Its protein product is CASSPQGYNSPLHF.

This clone has only one observation. This chain links TRBV4-1 with TRBJ2-7; 7 bases match TRBD2. V trimming: 4 bases; J trimming: 4 bases; junction bases outside the gene matches: 13. The CDR3 loop spans 16 amino acids. Germline V gene lookup returns CDR1 MGHRA and CDR2 YSYEKL. CDR3 sequence (DNA): TGCGCCAGCAGCCGTATGGGAGGGCCTGTTGTGTACGAGCAGTACTTC. This gives the protein CASSRMGGPVVYEQYF.